Shown below are 23 T cell receptor beta chains from a single sample sequenced in a study of blood T cell repertoires in COVID-19. Sequencing was performed with immunoSEQ multiplex PCR; in TCRdb, only in-frame clones are kept and a portion is missing. This repertoire shows 200,000 to 300,000 clones, approximately 88% found once; its top ten account for 2% to 2.5%. The specimen was PBMCs or T cells enriched from blood (not recorded which). These receptors came from a woman between 40 and 55 years old with acute COVID-19.

This chain uses TRBV5-1 with TRBJ1-1; a weak D match, TRBD1 (5 bases). This CDR3 is 15 amino acids long. Germline V gives CDR1 SGHRS, CDR2 YFSETQ. V dropped 4 bases and J dropped 5 bases, with 18 bases sitting between them. The CDR3, as DNA: TGCGCCAGCAGCCCACAGGCAGGGTCTGGGACTGAAGCTTTCTTT. This translates into CASSPQAGSGTEAFF.

In the case of this clone: Other DNA sequences from this sample encode an identical CDR3 as well. The J gene is TRBJ2-1, the V gene TRBV9; TRBD2 matches 7 bases. V shed 0 bases and J 4 bases; nucleotides not matched to a gene: 4. The CDR3 length is 15 residues. Germline lookup yields CDR1 SGDLS and CDR2 YYNGEE. The CDR3 region has the DNA TGTGCCAGCAGCGTAGGCGGGAGCGGGTACAATGAGCAGTTCTTC. Its translation: CASSVGGSGYNEQFF.

This clone has just one count. V is TRBV5-1 and J is TRBJ2-5, with D unclear. The CDR3 is 15 residues long. Germline CDR1 reads SGHRS; CDR2 reads YFSETQ. V was pared by 4 bases and J by 2 bases, with 15 bases between. This CDR3 is CASSPMGRKQETQYF. CDR3 in DNA: TGCGCCAGCAGCCCTATGGGCAGAAAGCAAGAGACCCAGTACTTC.

The chain is built from TRBV10-3 and TRBJ1-1; no clear D gene. Germline V lookup: CDR1 ENHRY, CDR2 SYGVKD. V was trimmed by 3 bases and J by 1 base, leaving 9 bases between them. The CDR3 covers 14 residues. The CDR3 DNA reads TGTGCCATCAGTGATCTCGGTCCGAACACTGAAGCTTTCTTT. Protein: CAISDLGPNTEAFF.

The chain combines TRBV11-2 with TRBJ2-5; no reliable D call. Trimming pared 2 bases from V and 5 bases from J, leaving 6 bases between. The CDR3 has 12 amino acids. The germline gives CDR1 SGHAT, CDR2 FQNNGV. The DNA of the CDR3 is TGTGCCAGCAGCTTACACGGGGAGACCCAGTACTTC. It is translated as CASSLHGETQYF. Combining the CDR3 with reference TRBV11-2 and TRBJ2-5 gives the whole variable domain EAGVAQSPRYKIIEKRQSVAFWCNPISGHATLYWYQQILGQGPKLLIQFQNNGVVDDSQLPKDRFSAERLKGVDSTLKIQPAKLEDSAVYLCASSLHGETQYFGPGTRLLVL.

The chain joins TRBV5-6 to TRBJ2-1; D is possibly TRBD2 (5 bases). This CDR3 comprises 18 residues. Trimming removed 0 bases at V and 3 bases at J, with 19 bases between. Germline V CDR1 and CDR2: SGHDT, YYEEEE. The CDR3: CASSLGLRVQSYYNEQFF. Written as DNA, the CDR3 is TGTGCCAGCAGCTTGGGTTTGAGGGTTCAGTCCTACTACAATGAGCAGTTCTTC.

J is TRBJ2-7 and V is TRBV6-4; 10 bases fit TRBD2. Germline CDR1 reads MRHNA; CDR2 reads SNTAGT. The CDR3 is 14 residues long. V lost 11 bases and J lost 12; bases outside the gene matches: 19. The CDR3 DNA reads TGTGCCTCCTGGAGGCGGAGCGGGAGGGGGGGCAGGTACGTC. Protein sequence: CASWRRSGRGGRYV.

The genes are TRBV3-1 (or the pseudogene TRBV3-2) and TRBJ1-2; D gene uncertain. The CDR3 loop spans 14 amino acids. The V end was cut by 0 bases, the J end by 2 bases, with 7 bases between. CDR1 is LGHDT, CDR2 YNNKEL, per germline (reference sequence). The DNA for the CDR3 is TGTGCCAGCAGCCAAGATTGGCAGAACTATGGCTACACCTTC. Protein sequence: CASSQDWQNYGYTF.

This clone was seen just once. This chain connects TRBV5-1 to TRBJ2-7; a possible D gene is TRBD2 (7 bases). With 1 base removed from V and 6 bases from J, the gap between germline ends came to 14 bases. The germline V gene has CDR1 SGHRS and CDR2 YFSETQ. The CDR3 has 14 residues. The CDR3 DNA is TGCGCCAGCAGCTTGAGTGGGGGGGCCTCCGAGCAGTACTTC. It codes for CASSLSGGASEQYF.

The chain couples TRBV18 to TRBJ1-1; 8 bases match TRBD1. V trimming: 4 bases; J trimming: 0 bases; junction bases outside the gene matches: 7. There are 16 residues in the CDR3. The germline V gene has CDR1 KGHSH and CDR2 LQKENI. Here the CDR3 reads CASSRRQGSMNTEAFF. The DNA of the CDR3 is TGTGCCAGCTCACGACGACAGGGGTCGATGAACACTGAAGCTTTCTTT.

This clone was counted a single time. This rearrangement joins TRBV30 to TRBJ2-1; tentative D call: TRBD1 (6 bases). The CDR3 sequence is 13 residues long. Trimming removed 1 base from V and 4 bases from J, with 8 bases in between. Germline CDR1 reads GTSNPN; CDR2 reads SVGIG (reference sequence). The CDR3 sequence is CAWSGQVYNEQFF. The CDR3 region has the DNA TGTGCCTGGAGTGGACAGGTATACAATGAGCAGTTCTTC.

J is TRBJ1-4 and V is TRBV7-9, with 8 bases identical to TRBD1. The V gene end was trimmed by 5 bases and the J gene end by 4 bases; junction bases not matched to a gene: 9. CDR3 size: 16 residues. Germline CDR1 SEHNR, CDR2 FQNEAQ (reference sequence). The DNA of the CDR3 is TGTGCCAGCAGCCTAAGGCAAACAGGGGGTAATGAAAAACTGTTTTTT. It is translated as CASSLRQTGGNEKLFF.

V and J are TRBV4-3 and TRBJ1-2; tentative D call: TRBD1 (6 bases). Trimming removed 0 bases at V and 8 bases at J, with 25 bases between. The CDR3 totals 18 residues. CDR1 and CDR2 (germline): LGHNA, YSLEER. CDR3 in DNA: TGCGCCAGCAGCCAAGATCTTCAGGGGCAACTTCTCCTATCCGGCTACACCTTC. Its translation is CASSQDLQGQLLLSGYTF.

The V call is TRBV29-1, the J call TRBJ2-3; TRBD1 matches at 8 bases. The CDR3 is 15 residues long. Germline lookup yields CDR1 SQVTM and CDR2 ANQGSEA. V lost 6 bases, J lost 1 base, and 9 bases stayed unmatched. For the CDR3, the DNA is TGCAGCGTCTGTCCTGTGACAGGGGGCACAGATACGCAGTATTTT. It is translated as CSVCPVTGGTDTQYF.

The V gene is TRBV4-3, the J gene TRBJ2-3, with 10 bases aligning to TRBD2. This CDR3 spans 18 amino acids. CDR1 is LGHNA and CDR2 is YSLEER in the germline V gene. Germline trimming cut 0 bases from V and 3 bases from J; bases unmatched to any gene: 9. The CDR3 coding sequence is TGCGCCAGCAGCCAAGATAGTCCGGGACTAGCGAAAACAGATACGCAGTATTTT. Its protein is CASSQDSPGLAKTDTQYF.

V is TRBV19 and J is TRBJ2-3; 11 bases are shared with TRBD1. The CDR3 spans 15 residues. Germline V gene lookup returns CDR1 LNHDA and CDR2 SQIVND (reference sequence). V was pared by 5 bases and J by 6 bases, with 7 bases of the junction left unmatched. The CDR3 coding sequence is TGTGCCAGTAGTGTCCGGGACAGGGGGGGGGATACGCAGTATTTT. Its protein product is CASSVRDRGGDTQYF. Together with reference TRBV19 and TRBJ2-3, the CDR3 gives the full variable domain: DGGITQSPKYLFRKEGQNVTLSCEQNLNHDAMYWYRQDPGQGLRLIYYSQIVNDFQKGDIAEGYSVSREKKESFPLTVTSAQKNPTAFYLCASSVRDRGGDTQYFGPGTRLTVL.

The CDR3 region is CATTQGEDGNTIYF. Here the CDR3 DNA reads TGTGCCACCACCCAGGGGGAGGATGGAAACACCATATATTTT. The chain combines TRBV15 with TRBJ1-3; 7 bases match TRBD1. The CDR3 is 14 amino acids. The trim removed 7 bases at V and 3 bases at J, leaving 6 bases unmatched. CDR1 is LNHNV and CDR2 is YYDKDF in the germline V gene (reference sequence).

The chain couples TRBV2 to TRBJ1-1; no firm D call. Germline V lookup: CDR1 SNHLY, CDR2 FYNNEI. The CDR3 contains 17 residues. V was cut by 3 bases and J by 1 base, with 18 bases left in between. The CDR3 loop reads CASSEREQTARNTEAFF. The CDR3 DNA is TGTGCCAGCAGTGAGCGGGAACAGACTGCCCGGAACACTGAAGCTTTCTTT.

The chain combines TRBV28 with TRBJ2-7; D is unresolved. This CDR3 is built from 14 residues. Trimming shortened V by 2 bases and J by 4 bases, and 12 bases separated the two germline ends. In germline, CDR1 is MDHEN, CDR2 SYDVKM. The CDR3 coding sequence is TGTGCCAGCAGTTTAACTGGTAGATCTTACGAGCAGTACGTC. Its protein is CASSLTGRSYEQYV.

The V call is TRBV21-1, the J call TRBJ2-5; the table's TRBD1 call for D was not verified on the DNA. TRBV21-1 is annotated as a pseudogene. This CDR3 region has 17 residues. In DNA form, the CDR3 reads TGTGCCAGCAGCCTGTTAAGAACAGGAGCGCCACAAGAGACCCAGTACTTC. This encodes CASSLLRTGAPQETQYF.

The CDR3 DNA sequence: TGTGCCAGCAGCTTAGTAGCGGGAGGGGGGGAGCTGTTTTTT. This sequence encodes CASSLVAGGGELFF. The V and J genes are TRBV7-2 and TRBJ2-2; 11 bases agree with TRBD2. J lost 8 bases, V lost 1 base, and 0 bases had no gene match. The CDR3 length is 14 residues. Per germline, CDR1 SGHTA and CDR2 FQGNSA.

This chain links TRBV10-3 with TRBJ1-5; D is unresolved. Per the germline V gene, CDR1 is ENHRY and CDR2 is SYGVKD. The CDR3 runs 13 residues. V dropped 10 bases and J dropped 0 bases, with 10 bases sitting between them. This CDR3 is CASRFNSNQPQHF. CDR3 DNA sequence: TGTGCCAGTCGTTTTAATAGCAATCAGCCCCAGCATTTT.

The V gene is TRBV20-1, the J gene TRBJ2-5; D may be TRBD2 (7 bases). CDR1 is DFQATT, CDR2 SNEGSKA, per germline (reference sequence). The CDR3 length is 11 residues. Here the CDR3 reads CSRTGGQTQYF. The CDR3 coding sequence is TGCAGCAGGACGGGGGGCCAGACCCAGTACTTC.